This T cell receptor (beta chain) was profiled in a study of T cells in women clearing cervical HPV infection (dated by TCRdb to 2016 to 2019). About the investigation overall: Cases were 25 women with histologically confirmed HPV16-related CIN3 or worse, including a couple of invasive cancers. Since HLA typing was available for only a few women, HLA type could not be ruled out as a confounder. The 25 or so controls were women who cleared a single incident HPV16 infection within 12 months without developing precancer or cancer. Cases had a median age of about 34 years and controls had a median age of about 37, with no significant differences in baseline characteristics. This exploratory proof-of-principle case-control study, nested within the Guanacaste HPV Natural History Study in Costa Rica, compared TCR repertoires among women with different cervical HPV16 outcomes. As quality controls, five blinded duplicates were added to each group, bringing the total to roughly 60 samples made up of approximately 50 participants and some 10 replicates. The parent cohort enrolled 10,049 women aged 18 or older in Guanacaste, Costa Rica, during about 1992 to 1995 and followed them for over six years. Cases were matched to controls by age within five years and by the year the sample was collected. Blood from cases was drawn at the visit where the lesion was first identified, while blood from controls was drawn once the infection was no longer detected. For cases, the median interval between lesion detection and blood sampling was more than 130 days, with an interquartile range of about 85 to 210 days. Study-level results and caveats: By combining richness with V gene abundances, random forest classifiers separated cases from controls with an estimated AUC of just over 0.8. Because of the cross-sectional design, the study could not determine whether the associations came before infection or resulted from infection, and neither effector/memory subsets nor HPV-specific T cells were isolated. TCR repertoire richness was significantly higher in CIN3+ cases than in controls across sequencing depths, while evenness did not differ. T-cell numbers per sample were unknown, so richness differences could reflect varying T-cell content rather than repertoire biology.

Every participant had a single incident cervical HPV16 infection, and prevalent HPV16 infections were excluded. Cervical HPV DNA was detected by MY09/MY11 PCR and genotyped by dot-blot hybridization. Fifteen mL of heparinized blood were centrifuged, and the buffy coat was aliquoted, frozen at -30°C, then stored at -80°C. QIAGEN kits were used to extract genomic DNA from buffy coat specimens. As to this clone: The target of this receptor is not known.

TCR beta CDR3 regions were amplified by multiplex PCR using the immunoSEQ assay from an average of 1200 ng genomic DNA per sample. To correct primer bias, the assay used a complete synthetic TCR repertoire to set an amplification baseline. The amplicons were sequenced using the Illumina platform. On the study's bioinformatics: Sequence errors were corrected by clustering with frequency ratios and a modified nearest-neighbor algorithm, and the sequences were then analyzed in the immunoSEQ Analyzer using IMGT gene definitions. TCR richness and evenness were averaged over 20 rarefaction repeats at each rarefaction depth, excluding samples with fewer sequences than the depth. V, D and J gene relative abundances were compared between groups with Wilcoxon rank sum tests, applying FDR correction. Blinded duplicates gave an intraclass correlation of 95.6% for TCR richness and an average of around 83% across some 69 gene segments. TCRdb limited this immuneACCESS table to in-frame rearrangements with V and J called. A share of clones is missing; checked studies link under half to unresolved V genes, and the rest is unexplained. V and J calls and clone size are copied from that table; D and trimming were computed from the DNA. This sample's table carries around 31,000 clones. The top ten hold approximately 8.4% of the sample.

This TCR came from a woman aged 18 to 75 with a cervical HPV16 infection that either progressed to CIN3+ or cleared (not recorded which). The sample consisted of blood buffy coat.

The covered CDR3 bases are TGCAGTGCTAGAGACCGATCCGGGACTAGCATAAACGAG. Its translation reads: CSARDRSGTSINE. Given in full, the CDR3 is CSARDRSGTSINEQYF. The chain is made from TRBV20-1 and TRBJ2-7, with 9 junctional bases fitting TRBD2. The missing CDR3 end, 3 residues past where the read stops, is filled in from the germline J gene. Germline trimming: 0 bases from V, 5 bases from J; junction bases outside gene matches: 11. Spanning cysteine to phenylalanine, the CDR3 consists of 16 amino acids. Part of the CDR3 DNA is given, 39 bases translated from base 1. As encoded in the germline V gene (reference sequence), CDR1 is DFQATT while CDR2 is SNEGSKA.